These T cell receptor beta chains were read from a single sample in a study of beta chain features in type 1 diabetes. Profiled with immunoSEQ multiplex PCR; TCRdb holds only in-frame clones, not every one. The sample contains 250,000 or so clones, around 21% of which appear only once. Material: naive CD4+ T cells from blood. The receptors come from a woman between 40 and 55 years old with type 1 diabetes. Each CDR3 is given with its conserved first and last residue. A D gene is named only where the DNA matches it firmly. Clone size is stated in some rows and not others, as once, few, many or a class when expanded.

J gene | V gene | clone size | D gene | CDR3 DNA | CDR3 protein
TRBJ2-1 | TRBV5-1 | . | . | TGCGCCAGCAGCCCCGGGACACCCGACAATGAGCAGTTCTTC | CASSPGTPDNEQFF
TRBJ2-3 | TRBV5-1 | . | TRBD2 | TGCGCCAGCAGCCTTGTAGCGGGAGCTGGAGATACGCAGTATTTT | CASSLVAGAGDTQYF
TRBJ1-1 | TRBV7-2 | . | . | TGTGCCAGCAGCTTATTCAAGGGGCAGTACACTGAAGCTTTCTTT | CASSLFKGQYTEAFF
TRBJ2-2 | TRBV19 | few | TRBD2 | TGTGCCAGTAGGACTAGCGGTTACACCGGGGAGCTGTTTTTT | CASRTSGYTGELFF
TRBJ2-7 | TRBV5-4 | . | . | TGTGCCAGCAGCTCTCCGGGACTCTACGAGCAGTACTTC | CASSSPGLYEQYF
TRBJ1-4 | TRBV5-1 | few | . | TGCGCCAGCAGCTTGGGTGCAGGGATCGGCGAAAAACTGTTTTTT | CASSLGAGIGEKLFF
TRBJ1-1 | TRBV5-6 | . | . | TGTGCCAGCAGCCTCCAACCGACAGGTACCGTATCTTTCTTT | CASSLQPTGTVSFF
TRBJ2-7 | TRBV25-1 | few | TRBD1 | TGTGCCAGCAGTGAATCGGGGACAGGGGTCCACGAGCAGTACTTC | CASSESGTGVHEQYF
TRBJ1-5 | TRBV7-9 | few | TRBD1 | TGTGCCAGCAGCTTGGGACAGGGCAATCAGCCCCAGCATTTT | CASSLGQGNQPQHF
TRBJ1-4 | TRBV9 | . | . | TGTGCCAGCAGCCCTAGCGCGAGTAATGAAAAACTGTTTTTT | CASSPSASNEKLFF
TRBJ1-4 | TRBV29-1 | . | TRBD1 | TGCAGCGTTGCGACGACAGGGCCTGAAAAACTGTTTTTT | CSVATTGPEKLFF
TRBJ1-2 | TRBV7-3 | few | . | TGTGCCAGCAGCTTAAACGGGGACTATGGCTACACCTTC | CASSLNGDYGYTF
TRBJ2-5 | TRBV7-8 | few | TRBD2 | TGTGCCAGCAGCTCCCTCGGGACTATCGAGGAGACCCAGTACTTC | CASSSLGTIEETQYF
TRBJ2-2 | TRBV7-9 | few | TRBD1 | TGTGCCAGCAGCCCCCGGACAGGGGTCGGAGGGGAGCTGTTTTTT | CASSPRTGVGGELFF
TRBJ2-5 | TRBV25-1 | . | . | TGTGCCAGCAGTGAACATGCGGGGGCCCAAGAGACCCAGTACTTC | CASSEHAGAQETQYF
TRBJ2-1 | TRBV5-4 | few | . | TGTGCCAGCAGTTATACCACAGGGTACAATGAGCAGTTCTTC | CASSYTTGYNEQFF
TRBJ1-1 | TRBV27 | few | . | TGTGCCAGCGGAGGGGCGTGGACTGAAGCTTTCTTT | CASGGAWTEAFF
TRBJ1-5 | TRBV29-1 | few | . | TGCAGCGTCCAGGGATATAGCAATCAGCCCCAGCATTTT | CSVQGYSNQPQHF
TRBJ1-5 | TRBV30 | few | . | TGTGCCTGGAGTGTAGAGGGCTATAGCAATCAGCCCCAGCATTTT | CAWSVEGYSNQPQHF
TRBJ2-2 | TRBV5-1 | few | TRBD1 | TGCGCCAGCAGCTTCCTAACAGGGGCCACCGGGGAGCTGTTTTTT | CASSFLTGATGELFF
TRBJ1-1 | TRBV7-9 | . | . | TGTGCCAGCAGCCCAACCCGCGCTGAAGCTTTCTTT | CASSPTRAEAFF
TRBJ1-5 | TRBV4-1 | . | TRBD1 | TGCGCCAGCAGCCAAGGAACACAGGGGTATAGCAATCAGCCCCAGCATTTT | CASSQGTQGYSNQPQHF
TRBJ2-2 | TRBV5-4 | few | TRBD2 | TGTGCCAGCAGCTTTCGCCGGGAGGGCACCGGGGAGCTGTTTTTT | CASSFRREGTGELFF
TRBJ2-2 | TRBV29-1 | . | TRBD2 | TGCAGCGTTGAAGACCTAGCGGGAGCCACCGGGGAGCTGTTTTTT | CSVEDLAGATGELFF
TRBJ1-1 | TRBV2 | few | TRBD1 | TGTGCCAGCAGTGAAGAGGGGGACAGGGAAACTGAAGCTTTCTTT | CASSEEGDRETEAFF
TRBJ2-5 | TRBV28 | . | TRBD2 | TGTGCCAGCAGCGGCGGGAGGGCCTTCGAGACCCAGTACTTC | CASSGGRAFETQYF
TRBJ2-6 | TRBV7-6 | . | TRBD1 | TGTGCCAGCAGCGCAGGGGGCGCAATGGGGGCCAACGTCCTGACTTTC | CASSAGGAMGANVLTF
TRBJ2-5 | TRBV5-4 | . | . | TGTGCCAGCAGCGCCGAGCTGTACCAAGAGACCCAGTACTTC | CASSAELYQETQYF
TRBJ1-1 | TRBV28 | few | . | TGTGCTGCCGTAGGAGTTTGGACTGAAGCTTTCTTT | CAAVGVWTEAFF
TRBJ2-3 | TRBV28 | . | TRBD2 | TGTGCCAGCAGTCCAGCGGGGGGCGGCACAGATACGCAGTATTTT | CASSPAGGGTDTQYF
TRBJ1-5 | TRBV5-1 | few | TRBD1 | TGCGCCAGCAGCTCCGGACAGGGGACCAATCAGCCCCAGCATTTT | CASSSGQGTNQPQHF
TRBJ1-1 | TRBV30 | once | TRBD1 | TGTGCCTGGATGACAGGGCCGGGGAGCACTGAAGCTTTCTTT | CAWMTGPGSTEAFF
TRBJ1-6 | TRBV5-4 | few | TRBD1 | TGTGCCAGCGGACAGGGCGGTTATAATTCACCCCTCCACTTT | CASGQGGYNSPLHF
TRBJ2-7 | TRBV5-1 | . | TRBD1 | TGCGCCAGCAGCCCTAACAGGGGACGGCCCTACGAGCAGTACTTC | CASSPNRGRPYEQYF
TRBJ2-4 | TRBV28 | once | TRBD2 | TGTGCCAGCAGTAACAGCGGGGCTAAAAACATTCAGTACTTC | CASSNSGAKNIQYF
TRBJ1-2 | TRBV7-2 | . | . | TGTGCCAGCAGCTACTCGGTTCCGGGTGGCTACACCTTC | CASSYSVPGGYTF
TRBJ2-7 | TRBV2 | . | TRBD2 | TGTGCCAGCAGAACAGCGGGGGGGGCCGGCGAGCAGTACTTC | CASRTAGGAGEQYF
TRBJ2-2 | TRBV4-3 | . | TRBD2 | TGCGCCAGCCGTCGAGCGGGAGTGGCCACCGGGGAGCTGTTTTTT | CASRRAGVATGELFF
TRBJ1-2 | TRBV28 | . | TRBD1 | TGTGCCAGCAGCTCGGGACAGGTTAGCTATGGCTACACCTTC | CASSSGQVSYGYTF
TRBJ2-4 | TRBV7-2 | few | . | TGTGCCAGCAGCGTAACAGGGTCCCAAAACATTCAGTACTTC | CASSVTGSQNIQYF